These 32 T cell receptor beta chains came from one sample sequenced in a study of blood T cells in healthy people across ages. The use of a sample-barcoded 5' primer and a J-beta primer mix characterized a second PCR of roughly 7 to 12 cycles. TCRdb re-analysed the 5' RACE reads in MiXCR, keeping a single row per CDR3 protein. In the table there are about 1.8 million distinct CDR3 sequences, 49% of which are singletons. The sample taken for sequencing was blood. These receptors were obtained from a woman between 40 and 50 years old in good health.

Remarks on this clonotype: A much larger clonotype is one base distant, so this may be a read error. The rearrangement joins TRBV29-1 to TRBJ2-7, with 9 bases aligning to TRBD2. The J segment lost 1 base and the V segment lost 0 bases, leaving 7 bases of the junction unmatched. The germline V gene encodes CDR1 SQVTM and CDR2 ANQGSEA. The CDR3 consists of 16 residues. The CDR3 reads CSVEDRSGRRSYEQYF. The CDR3 DNA sequence: TGCAGCGTTGAAGATCGGAGCGGGAGGAGGTCCTACGAGCAGTACTTC.

This clonotype has just a few counts. The rearrangement joins TRBV20-1 to TRBJ2-7; D is possibly TRBD1 or TRBD2 (5 bases each). The tail of the sequence fits TRBJ2-5 better, so the J call may be wrong. The CDR3 spans 10 residues. CDR1 and CDR2 (germline): DFQATT, SNEGSKA (reference sequence). CDR3 DNA: TGCAGTGGCGAGGGGGAGACCCAGTACTTC. Translated: CSGEGETQYF.

Comments on this clonotype: This sequence may be a read error, since a much larger clone differs from it by one base. This chain joins TRBV6-5 and TRBJ2-6; D remains unclear. This CDR3 is 13 amino acids long. Germline V gives CDR1 MNHEY, CDR2 SVGAGI. Between the trimmed V and J ends, which lost 6 bases and 2 bases, there was a span of 5 bases. CDR3 region: CASRQAGANVLTF. The CDR3 bases are TGTGCCAGCAGGCAGGCTGGGGCCAACGTCCTGACTTTC.

The genes are TRBV5-1 and TRBJ1-1; TRBD1 is a possible D gene (6 bases). This CDR3 contains 17 residues. The germline CDR1 and CDR2 sequences are SGHRS and YFSETQ. V dropped 0 bases and J dropped 1 base, with 16 bases sitting between them. The CDR3 DNA reads TGCGCCAGCAGCTTGGGCTACGCCAGGGGACAGAACACTGAAGCTTTCTTT. Translated, it gives CASSLGYARGQNTEAFF.

The V call is TRBV27, the J call TRBJ2-5; the D is unclear. Germline loops: CDR1 MNHEY, CDR2 SMNVEV (reference sequence). V was clipped by 0 bases and J by 1 base, with 6 bases between them. This CDR3 has 14 amino acids. CDR3 in amino acids: CASSLSRSQETQYF. In DNA form, the CDR3 reads TGTGCCAGCAGTTTATCACGCAGCCAAGAGACCCAGTACTTC.

Comments on this clonotype: An end of the junction does not agree with germline; a read error may underlie this. The chain employs TRBV5-1 and TRBJ2-3; 9 bases line up with TRBD2. The CDR3 totals 16 residues. Germline V CDR1 and CDR2: SGHRS, YFSETQ. The CDR3 region is CASSLVAGASTDAQYF. Here the CDR3 DNA reads TGCGCCAGCAGCTTGGTAGCGGGGGCTAGCACAGATGCGCAGTATTTT.

The DNA for the CDR3 is TGTGCCAGCAGCATGAGGGGATCTAGCACAGATACGCAGTATTTT. Translating it yields CASSMRGSSTDTQYF. The chain uses TRBV11-2 and TRBJ2-3, with D possibly called TRBD1 or TRBD2 (5 bases each). The CDR3 contains 15 residues. Trimming took off 5 bases at V and 0 bases at J, with 12 bases between the two ends. CDR1 is SGHAT, CDR2 FQNNGV, per germline.

This rearrangement joins TRBV6-5 to TRBJ1-6; tentative D call: TRBD1 (6 bases). Deletions cut 5 bases from V and 8 bases from J, with 13 bases between. Germline V gene data show CDR1 as MNHEY and CDR2 as SVGAGI. The CDR3 sequence is 14 residues long. The CDR3 bases are TGTGCCAGCAGTGGGGCGGGGGCGGATTCACCCCTCCACTTT. Its translation is CASSGAGADSPLHF.

The chain combines TRBV12-3 or TRBV12-4 with TRBJ1-5, with TRBD1 matching 7 bases. The CDR3 runs to 17 residues. With 4 bases clipped from V and 5 bases from J, the junction kept 14 bases outside the gene matches. For the CDR3, the DNA is TGTGCCAGCAGTTCCCGCCCCGACAGGGCAGAGGATCAGCCCCAGCATTTT. Protein product: CASSSRPDRAEDQPQHF.

This clonotype has more than one count but fewer than ten. The chain recombines TRBV5-6 with TRBJ2-4; D might be TRBD2 (5 bases). The V end was cut by 4 bases, the J end by 1 base, with 9 bases between. Per germline, CDR1 SGHDT and CDR2 YYEEEE. The CDR3 is 14 residues long. This chain's CDR3 is CASSVSGAKNIQYF. DNA for the CDR3: TGTGCCAGCAGCGTCTCGGGGGCCAAAAACATTCAGTACTTC. The full variable domain, in which reference TRBV5-6 and TRBJ2-4 provide the parts outside the CDR3, is DAGVTQSPTHLIKTRGQQVTLRCSPKSGHDTVSWYQQALGQGPQFIFQYYEEEERQRGNFPDRFSGHQFPNYSSELNVNALLLGDSALYLCASSVSGAKNIQYFGAGTRLSVL.

The chain employs TRBV3-1 and TRBJ2-3; D not resolved. The CDR3 is 14 amino acids. From germline, CDR1 is LGHDT and CDR2 YNNKEL (reference sequence). Trimming left V 0 bases short and J 6 bases short, with 10 bases between. The CDR3 here is CASSQDLVIDTQYF. The CDR3 DNA sequence: TGTGCCAGCAGCCAAGATCTGGTTATTGATACGCAGTATTTT.

The chain links TRBV25-1 to TRBJ1-6; D perhaps matches TRBD1 (6 bases). V gave up 5 bases and J gave up 7 bases, with 12 bases separating them. Germline V gene lookup returns CDR1 MGHDK and CDR2 SYGVNS. CDR3 size: 14 residues. In DNA form, the CDR3 reads TGTGCCAGCAGTCCCACAGGGAAGAATTCACCCCTCCACTTT. Translated: CASSPTGKNSPLHF.

CDR3 protein: CASSRGPAWQYF. CDR3 coding DNA: TGTGCCAGCAGCCGAGGACCGGCGTGGCAGTATTTT. This chain joins TRBV7-9 and TRBJ2-3; D is unclear. This CDR3 comprises 12 residues. Trimming stripped 5 bases from V and 11 bases from J, with 14 bases between. Per the germline V gene, CDR1 is SEHNR and CDR2 is FQNEAQ (reference sequence).

Details on this clonotype: The limits of the CDR3 on the DNA are not certain, so only TCRdb's listed CDR3 is given. The chain uses TRBV6-6 and TRBJ2-1; the table names TRBD1, a call not compared with the DNA. The CDR3 spans 16 residues, counting both ends. In germline, CDR1 is MNHNY, CDR2 SVGAGI (reference sequence). The CDR3 sequence: CASSYGNEQFFGPGIF.

The chain joins TRBV6-5 to TRBJ2-7; 11 bases agree with TRBD2. The J segment lost 2 bases and the V segment lost 4 bases, leaving 4 bases of the junction unmatched. The CDR3 spans 15 residues. Germline CDR1 reads MNHEY; CDR2 reads SVGAGI. CDR3 nucleotide sequence: TGTGCCAGCAGTTCCCAACTAGCGGGGGCCTACGAGCAGTACTTC. Translated: CASSSQLAGAYEQYF.

With respect to this clonotype: This may arise from a read error, as a much more abundant clone is one base away. This rearrangement joins TRBV24-1 to TRBJ2-7; D unresolved. The CDR3 has 15 residues. Germline V gene data show CDR1 as KGHDR and CDR2 as SFDVKD. CDR3 sequence reads: CATSTRILSSYERYF. CDR3 coding DNA: TGTGCCACCAGCACGCGGATTCTGAGCTCCTACGAGCGGTACTTC.

The chain is built from TRBV20-1 and TRBJ1-6; D not certain. Between the trimmed V and J ends, which lost 5 bases and 10 bases, there was a span of 6 bases. This CDR3 has 10 residues. The germline CDR1 and CDR2 sequences are DFQATT and SNEGSKA (reference sequence). CDR3 amino acids: CSAPPSPLHF. CDR3 DNA: TGCAGTGCTCCCCCCTCACCCCTCCACTTT.

The gene calls are TRBV3-1 and TRBJ1-2, with D uncertain. This CDR3 has 15 amino acids. Trimming pared 1 base from V and 0 bases from J, leaving 9 bases between. Per the germline V gene, CDR1 is LGHDT and CDR2 is YNNKEL (reference sequence). The CDR3, as DNA: TGTGCCAGCAGCCAAGTGGAGTCAGCTAACTATGGCTACACCTTC. This codes for CASSQVESANYGYTF.

In its sample, this clonotype was seen a few times. The rearrangement links TRBV27 to TRBJ1-1; D not certain. This CDR3 spans 13 amino acids. The V gene lost 4 bases and the J gene lost 1 base, with 7 bases spanning the gap. The germline CDR1 and CDR2 sequences are MNHEY and SMNVEV (reference sequence). CDR3 in amino acids: CASSSVGNTEAFF. The DNA of the CDR3 is TGTGCCAGCAGTTCGGTCGGGAACACTGAAGCTTTCTTT.

This chain connects TRBV13 to TRBJ2-5; D possibly uses TRBD1 or TRBD2 (5 bases each). The CDR3 has 16 amino acids. Germline CDR1 PRHDT, CDR2 FYEKMQ (reference sequence). Trimming took off 5 bases at V and 1 base at J, with 17 bases between the two ends. CDR3 protein: CASSRPPPGLQETQYF. DNA for the CDR3: TGTGCCAGCAGCCGACCTCCCCCGGGGCTCCAAGAGACCCAGTACTTC.

The rearrangement links TRBV6-6 to TRBJ2-6, with 9 bases aligning to TRBD1. Germline-derived CDR1 and CDR2 are MNHNY and SVGAGI (reference sequence). This CDR3 comprises 17 residues. The V segment lost 5 bases and the J segment 4 bases; nucleotides outside the gene matches: 9. The CDR3, as DNA: TGTGCCAGCAGTAATCCAACAGGGGGCGCCGGGGCCAACGTCCTGACTTTC. It translates to CASSNPTGGAGANVLTF.

This chain connects TRBV2 to TRBJ2-1; D might be TRBD1 (5 bases). The CDR3 contains 15 residues. Germline-derived CDR1 and CDR2 are SNHLY and FYNNEI. V shed 6 bases and J shed 4 bases, with 16 bases lying between them. The CDR3 coding sequence is TGTGCCAGCAGCCTTAACCCGACAGTTTACAATGAGCAGTTCTTC. Translated: CASSLNPTVYNEQFF.

This clonotype was counted a few times. The chain has TRBV7-9 and TRBJ1-2, with 8 nucleotides matching TRBD1. Per germline, CDR1 SEHNR and CDR2 FQNEAQ (reference sequence). J lost 6 bases, V lost 7 bases, and 13 bases had no gene match. CDR3 length equals 15 residues. The CDR3 loop is CASTRTGRFGDGYTF. The CDR3 DNA sequence: TGTGCCAGCACCCGGACAGGGAGGTTCGGAGATGGCTACACCTTC.

The rearrangement uses TRBV5-1 and TRBJ2-5, with 9 bases matching TRBD2. From germline, CDR1 is SGHRS and CDR2 YFSETQ. CDR3 size: 15 residues. With 0 bases clipped from V and 2 bases from J, the junction kept 2 bases outside the gene matches. The CDR3 bases are TGCGCCAGCAGCTTGGGCGGGGGGGAACAAGAGACCCAGTACTTC. It encodes CASSLGGGEQETQYF.

CDR3 region: CASSYGHGGSLNTEAFF. CDR3 in DNA: TGTGCCAGCAGTTACGGCCATGGAGGCAGTTTGAACACTGAAGCTTTCTTT. The gene calls are TRBV6-2 or TRBV6-3 and TRBJ1-1; D uncertain. The CDR3 runs 17 residues. CDR1 and CDR2 from the germline V gene are MNHEY and SVGEGT. The germline V and J ends were trimmed by 2 bases and 0 bases, with 16 bases remaining between them.

The chain is built from TRBV6-5 and TRBJ2-5; TRBD1 might be the D (6 bases). The V end lost 2 bases, the J end lost 5 bases, and 15 bases lay between the germline ends. The germline V gene has CDR1 MNHEY and CDR2 SVGAGI. The CDR3 is 15 amino acids. CDR3 coding DNA: TGTGCCAGCAGTTACGGGACACTGGGTCGGGAGACCCAGTACTTC. Translated, it gives CASSYGTLGRETQYF.

The chain employs TRBV7-9 and TRBJ2-1; D possibly corresponds to TRBD2 (7 bases). The germline V gene encodes CDR1 SEHNR and CDR2 FQNEAQ (reference sequence). V lost 4 bases and J 8 bases, leaving 15 bases between the germline ends. The CDR3 is made up of 14 amino acids. CDR3 amino acids: CASSYLGGRHEQFF. The CDR3 DNA reads TGTGCCAGCAGCTACCTGGGGGGGCGGCATGAGCAGTTCTTC.

This clonotype was counted between two and nine times. The chain links TRBV12-3 or TRBV12-4 to TRBJ1-1; a possible D gene is TRBD1 (5 bases). CDR3 length equals 13 residues. Trimming removed 7 bases at V and 1 base at J, with 10 bases between. CDR3 region: CASTGRTNTEAFF. For the CDR3, the DNA is TGTGCCAGCACGGGGCGGACGAACACTGAAGCTTTCTTT.

This clonotype was picked up many times. This CDR3 is CASSLGRVQETQYF. The CDR3 region has the DNA TGTGCCAGCAGCTTAGGGCGGGTCCAAGAGACCCAGTACTTC. The chain is built from TRBV7-2 and TRBJ2-5, with D perhaps TRBD2 (5 bases). V gave up 1 base and J gave up 1 base, with 7 bases separating them. The CDR3 is 14 residues long. CDR1 is SGHTA and CDR2 is FQGNSA in the germline V gene. The complete variable domain, with remaining parts taken from reference TRBV7-2 and TRBJ2-5, reads GAGVSQSPSNKVTEKGKDVELRCDPISGHTALYWYRQSLGQGLEFLIYFQGNSAPDKSGLPSDRFSAERTGGSVSTLTIQRTQQEDSAVYLCASSLGRVQETQYFGPGTRLLVL.

The chain joins TRBV7-9 to TRBJ2-6; D is possibly TRBD2 (5 bases). Germline V gene sequence: CDR1 SEHNR, CDR2 FQNEAQ (reference sequence). The CDR3 runs to 16 residues. Between the trimmed V and J ends, which lost 5 bases and 0 bases, there was a span of 11 bases. This chain's CDR3 is CASSDGMNSGANVLTF. DNA for the CDR3: TGTGCCAGCAGCGACGGGATGAACTCTGGGGCCAACGTCCTGACTTTC. Full variable domain (rest looked up from reference TRBV7-9 and TRBJ2-6): DTGVSQNPRHKITKRGQNVTFRCDPISEHNRLYWYRQTLGQGPEFLTYFQNEAQLEKSRLLSDRFSAERPKGSFSTLEIQRTEQGDSAMYLCASSDGMNSGANVLTFGAGSRLTVL.

This clonotype has only a few counts. This sequence joins TRBV5-1 and TRBJ2-3; D remains ambiguous. Trimming removed 4 bases from V and 0 bases from J, with 12 bases in between. Germline V gives CDR1 SGHRS, CDR2 YFSETQ. There are 15 residues in the CDR3. The CDR3 DNA reads TGCGCCAGCAGCCCCCAAGGGTCTAGCACAGATACGCAGTATTTT. Its translation: CASSPQGSSTDTQYF.

The V gene is TRBV6-6, the J gene TRBJ2-1; 7 nucleotides match TRBD2. The CDR3 length is 12 residues. Per germline, CDR1 MNHNY and CDR2 SVGAGI (reference sequence). The V gene end was trimmed by 6 bases and the J gene end by 7 bases; junction bases not matched to a gene: 3. CDR3 nucleotide sequence: TGTGCCAGCAGGGACGGGGGGAATGAGCAGTTCTTC. Protein sequence: CASRDGGNEQFF.